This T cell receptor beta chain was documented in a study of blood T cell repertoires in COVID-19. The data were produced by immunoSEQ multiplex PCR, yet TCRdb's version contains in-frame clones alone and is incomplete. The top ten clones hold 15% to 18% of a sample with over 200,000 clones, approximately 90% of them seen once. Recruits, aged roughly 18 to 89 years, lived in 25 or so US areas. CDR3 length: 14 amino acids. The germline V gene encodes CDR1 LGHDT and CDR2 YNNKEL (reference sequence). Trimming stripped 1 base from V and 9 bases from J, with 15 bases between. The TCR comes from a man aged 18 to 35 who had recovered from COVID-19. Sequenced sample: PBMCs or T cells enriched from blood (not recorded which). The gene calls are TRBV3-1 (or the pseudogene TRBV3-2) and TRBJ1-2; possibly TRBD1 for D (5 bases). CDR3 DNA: TGTGCCAGCAGCCAAGCAGGAGGGACGTCGAGCTACACCTTC. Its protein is CASSQAGGTSSYTF.